These 8 T cell receptor beta chains originate from one sample sequenced in a study of blood T cell repertoires in COVID-19. TCRdb's copy holds only in-frame clones and misses some; the assay was immunoSEQ multiplex PCR. The sample consists of about 98,000 clones, roughly 92% of them appearing once. What was sequenced was peripheral blood. All receptors come from a woman between 45 and 60 years old with COVID-19, enrolled during active disease.

V gene TRBV12-1 combines with J gene TRBJ1-5. TRBV12-1 is deemed a pseudogene. This CDR3 comprises 11 residues. The CDR3 nucleotides are TGTGCCAGCAGCTTCTATCAGCCCCAGCATTTT. This encodes CASSFYQPQHF.

The chain recombines TRBV28 with TRBJ1-3, with D tentatively TRBD1 (5 bases). The germline V gene encodes CDR1 MDHEN and CDR2 SYDVKM. This CDR3 has 15 amino acids. Trimming shortened V by 2 bases and J by 3 bases, and 11 bases separated the two germline ends. CDR3 bases: TGTGCCAGCAGTTTAAGGGGCTACGGTGGAAACACCATATATTTT. Protein sequence: CASSLRGYGGNTIYF.

The V gene is TRBV19, the J gene TRBJ2-7; D not resolved. V shed 3 bases and J shed 4 bases, with 10 bases lying between them. Germline CDR1 and CDR2: LNHDA and SQIVND (reference sequence). This CDR3 comprises 13 residues. The DNA of the CDR3 is TGTGCCAGTAGTATCGAGGTTCGGTACGAGCAGTACTTC. The encoded protein is CASSIEVRYEQYF.

The gene calls are TRBV12-5 and TRBJ1-6; D uncertain. The CDR3 consists of 18 residues. From germline, CDR1 is LGHNT and CDR2 FRNRAP. Trimming removed 0 bases at V and 6 bases at J, with 18 bases between. CDR3 amino acids: CASGLVLSAAKPNSPLHF. The DNA for the CDR3 is TGTGCTAGTGGTTTGGTACTATCGGCAGCAAAACCTAATTCACCCCTCCACTTT.

This chain connects TRBV30 to TRBJ1-3; 7 positions match TRBD1. The CDR3 has 18 residues. Germline lookup yields CDR1 GTSNPN and CDR2 SVGIG (reference sequence). The trim removed 3 bases at V and 1 base at J, leaving 15 bases unmatched. Here the CDR3 DNA reads TGTGCCTGGAGCCTTCGGACAGGACCTCTTAAATCTGGAAACACCATATATTTT. Its translation: CAWSLRTGPLKSGNTIYF.

Here the CDR3 reads CSVTVTRGYTF. CDR3 bases: TGCAGCGTGACAGTGACTAGAGGCTACACCTTC. The chain carries TRBV29-1 and TRBJ1-2; D possibly corresponds to TRBD1 (5 bases). Germline V gene data show CDR1 as SQVTM and CDR2 as ANQGSEA. Trimming took off 6 bases at V and 8 bases at J, with 13 bases between the two ends. The CDR3 contains 11 residues.

In its sample, this clone was seen once. The V and J genes are TRBV7-9 and TRBJ2-1; D might be TRBD1 (6 bases). Trimming removed 10 bases from V and 4 bases from J, with 14 bases in between. There are 13 residues in the CDR3. Looked up from germline, CDR1 is SEHNR and CDR2 is FQNEAQ (reference sequence). CDR3 loop: CATRTDHYNEQFF. CDR3 sequence (DNA): TGTGCCACCCGGACAGACCATTACAATGAGCAGTTCTTC. The entire variable domain, with the rest obtained from reference TRBV7-9 and TRBJ2-1, is as follows: DTGVSQNPRHKITKRGQNVTFRCDPISEHNRLYWYRQTLGQGPEFLTYFQNEAQLEKSRLLSDRFSAERPKGSFSTLEIQRTEQGDSAMYLCATRTDHYNEQFFGPGTRLTVL.

The J gene is TRBJ2-7, the V gene TRBV27; D call uncertain. This CDR3 is 11 amino acids long. The germline CDR1 and CDR2 sequences are MNHEY and SMNVEV (reference sequence). With 4 bases removed from V and 3 bases from J, the gap between germline ends came to 4 bases. CDR3 in amino acids: CASSSHYEQYF. The CDR3 nucleotides are TGTGCCAGCAGTTCCCACTACGAGCAGTACTTC.